This T cell receptor (beta chain) was obtained from a study of beta chain features in type 1 diabetes. Study as a whole: Regarding age, gender and cell yields, patients proved similar to healthy donors.

Reverse transcription of all isolated RNA meant that expressed TCRB transcripts were sequenced. Generated by immunoSEQ multiplex PCR, the TCRdb table keeps only in-frame clones and is missing some. The sample holds under 250,000 clones, roughly 11% seen once. This clone turned up a few times. Antigen unknown. Averaging approximately 0.11 L, one heparinised blood draw came from each individual donor. The CDR3 runs 15 residues. Trimming pared 0 bases from V and 0 bases from J, leaving 8 bases between. CDR1 and CDR2 (germline): MNHEY, SVGAGI. Study results and limitations: In all four CD4+ subsets, TCRB CDR3 length was significantly, moderately reduced in type 1 diabetes.

Sequences were obtained from central memory CD4+ T cells from blood. The receptor was isolated from a man aged 18 to 29 in good health. The chain is built from TRBV6-5 and TRBJ1-2; unclear D gene. Written as DNA, the CDR3 is TGTGCCAGCAGTTACTCGATTCAGCCTAACTATGGCTACACCTTC. Protein: CASSYSIQPNYGYTF.